Shown below are 11 T cell receptor beta chains from a single sample sequenced in a study of blood T cell repertoires in COVID-19. Profiling relied on immunoSEQ multiplex PCR, and the TCRdb table lists in-frame clones only, not all of them. Of some 70,000 clones in the sample, 76% were seen once. The sample consisted of peripheral blood. Receptor source: a man aged 55 to 69 with COVID-19, enrolled during active disease.

V usage is TRBV19 and J usage is TRBJ1-4, with D possibly being TRBD1 (5 bases). The CDR3 length is 15 residues. V was trimmed by 8 bases and J by 4 bases, leaving 17 bases between them. Germline V CDR1 and CDR2: LNHDA, SQIVND (reference sequence). CDR3 loop: CASRNPGRGNEKLFF. CDR3 DNA: TGTGCCAGTCGGAATCCTGGGAGGGGTAATGAAAAACTGTTTTTT.

The rearrangement joins TRBV2 to TRBJ1-3; TRBD1 might be the D (5 bases). Germline V gene lookup returns CDR1 SNHLY and CDR2 FYNNEI. V lost 5 bases and J 1 base, leaving 12 bases between the germline ends. The CDR3 totals 15 residues. This CDR3 is CASSKGTSSGNTIYF. Written as DNA, the CDR3 is TGTGCCAGCAGTAAAGGGACTTCTTCTGGAAACACCATATATTTT.

This clone occurred a few times. This sequence joins TRBV7-2 and TRBJ1-4, with D possibly TRBD1 on 5 matching bases. Germline V CDR1 and CDR2: SGHTA, FQGNSA. CDR3 length: 17 amino acids. With 5 bases removed from V and 8 bases from J, the gap between germline ends came to 24 bases. Written as DNA, the CDR3 is TGTGCCAGCAGCCCGGTTGGGGGACTACAACTCGGGGAAAAACTGTTTTTT. Residues: CASSPVGGLQLGEKLFF.

This rearrangement joins TRBV7-2 to TRBJ2-5; D uncertain. CDR1 is SGHTA, CDR2 FQGNSA, per germline. V was shortened by 4 bases and J by 5 bases, with 5 bases between the two germline ends. This CDR3 is 11 amino acids long. The CDR3 region has the DNA TGTGCCAGCAGCTCCAGGGAGACCCAGTACTTC. Translating gives CASSSRETQYF. The variable domain in full, with the rest retrieved from reference TRBV7-2 and TRBJ2-5, is GAGVSQSPSNKVTEKGKDVELRCDPISGHTALYWYRQSLGQGLEFLIYFQGNSAPDKSGLPSDRFSAERTGGSVSTLTIQRTQQEDSAVYLCASSSRETQYFGPGTRLLVL.

This clone was seen a few times. This sequence joins TRBV10-1 and TRBJ2-2; D remains ambiguous. Germline values: CDR1 WNHNN, CDR2 SYGVQD (reference sequence). The V end lost 0 bases, the J end lost 4 bases, and 6 bases lay between the germline ends. The CDR3 contains 14 residues. Here the CDR3 reads CASSESTGTGELFF. The CDR3 coding sequence is TGCGCCAGCAGTGAGTCGACGGGCACCGGGGAGCTGTTTTTT.

The J gene is TRBJ2-4, the V gene TRBV19, with TRBD2 as a possible D gene (6 bases). The CDR3 has 13 residues. CDR1 is LNHDA and CDR2 is SQIVND in the germline V gene (reference sequence). The ends were cut back, 7 bases at V and 5 bases at J, with 12 bases in the middle. The CDR3 region has the DNA TGTGCCAGTACCCCAGCGGGTGAAAACATTCAGTACTTC. It translates to CASTPAGENIQYF.

This clone was counted between two and nine times. The CDR3 region is CALTGDYGYTF. The CDR3 DNA reads TGTGCCCTAACAGGGGACTATGGCTACACCTTC. The chain uses TRBV6-5 and TRBJ1-2; 7 bases line up with TRBD1. Germline V gene lookup returns CDR1 MNHEY and CDR2 SVGAGI. Losses at the gene ends were 11 bases for V and 3 bases for J; bases not matched to a gene: 3. The CDR3 length is 11 residues.

This clone was seen repeatedly, ten times or more. This sequence joins TRBV11-2 and TRBJ2-1, with D uncertain. The V and J ends lost 5 bases and 6 bases respectively, with 14 bases between them. Germline CDR1 reads SGHAT; CDR2 reads FQNNGV. The CDR3 extends over 14 amino acids. CDR3 sequence: CASSKSLSGNEQFF. The CDR3 DNA reads TGTGCCAGCAGCAAGTCCCTTTCGGGCAATGAGCAGTTCTTC.

The rearrangement links TRBV24-1 to TRBJ1-2, with 7 bases that match TRBD1. The CDR3 runs 14 residues. Germline V CDR1 and CDR2: KGHDR, SFDVKD. After removal of 4 bases from V and 5 bases from J, the junction contained 6 bases not matched to a gene. CDR3 sequence: CATSETGQRYGYTF. DNA for the CDR3: TGTGCCACCAGTGAAACGGGACAGAGGTATGGCTACACCTTC.

This clone was observed a handful of times. The chain carries TRBV4-1 and TRBJ2-7; 8 bases are a match to TRBD2. The CDR3 consists of 15 residues. The trim removed 4 bases at V and 6 bases at J, leaving 11 bases unmatched. Germline V CDR1 and CDR2: MGHRA, YSYEKL. The CDR3 here is CASSRSDRGGTEQYF. CDR3 sequence (DNA): TGCGCCAGCAGCCGGTCGGATCGGGGGGGAACCGAGCAGTACTTC.

This chain joins TRBV7-9 and TRBJ2-1, with 10 bases that match TRBD2. The trim removed 4 bases at V and 7 bases at J, leaving 4 bases unmatched. The CDR3 consists of 14 residues. Germline CDR1 SEHNR, CDR2 FQNEAQ (reference sequence). CDR3 sequence reads: CASSSSGSRNEQFF. The CDR3 DNA follows: TGTGCCAGCAGCTCTAGCGGGAGTAGGAATGAGCAGTTCTTC. Using reference TRBV7-9 and TRBJ2-1 for the parts outside the CDR3, the full variable domain is DTGVSQNPRHKITKRGQNVTFRCDPISEHNRLYWYRQTLGQGPEFLTYFQNEAQLEKSRLLSDRFSAERPKGSFSTLEIQRTEQGDSAMYLCASSSSGSRNEQFFGPGTRLTVL.